This TCR beta chain emerged from a study of spatial heterogeneity in lung cancer. Broader study findings: Estimation of coverage gave values of approximately 7.2% for alpha and about 14% for beta chains in tumor T cells. Expanded alpha and beta TCR counts within tumors tracked tumor mutation counts.

Indicated time point: sample taken at primary tumor resection. Tumor, nontumor lung or frozen PBMC supplied whole RNA, sequenced without sorting. In the library, each TCR cDNA molecule bore its own unique molecular identifier. TCRdb re-derived calls from the 5' RACE reads in MiXCR, one entry per CDR3 protein. The sample lists some 4,200 distinct CDR3 sequences, roughly two fifths occurring once. Turning to this clonotype: Antigen specificity is unknown.

The ends were cut back, 6 bases at V and 3 bases at J, with 14 bases in the middle. This CDR3 has 14 residues. In germline, CDR1 is ENHRY, CDR2 SYGVKD. The clonotype comes from a male donor with early-stage non-small cell lung cancer. The chain links TRBV10-3 to TRBJ1-1, with a weak D call TRBD1 (6 bases). The sample consisted of lung tumor tissue, taken at surgery. In nucleotides, the CDR3 is TGTGCCATCAGCTTCGGGTCAGGGGACACTGAAGCTTTCTTT. Translation: CAISFGSGDTEAFF.